Reported below is one T cell receptor (beta chain). The antigen remains undetermined. The data were taken from a study of CD8 T cells in ankylosing spondylitis. The study, taken as a whole, reports: Those disease-linked clones were CD8+; they were also relatively rare in peripheral blood. One TCR beta motif, made up of under ten highly homologous variants, appeared characteristic of ankylosing spondylitis blood.

The CDR3 loop spans 12 amino acids. V lost 3 bases and J 3 bases, leaving 5 bases between the germline ends. Germline V gives CDR1 MDHEN, CDR2 SYDVKM. Each TCR beta library was made by quantitative 5'-RACE that incorporated molecular barcodes. TCRdb analysed the 5' RACE reads with MiXCR anew, one entry per CDR3 protein. The sample has about 160,000 distinct CDR3 sequences, approximately 20% seen once. The chain recombines TRBV28 with TRBJ1-1; D gene uncertain. Sequenced input: blood, either unsorted or a sorted T cell fraction (not recorded which). The sequence was collected from a male donor with ankylosing spondylitis or in good health (not recorded which). This chain's CDR3 is CASSFFDTEAFF. The CDR3 DNA is TGTGCCAGCAGTTTTTTTGACACTGAAGCTTTCTTT.